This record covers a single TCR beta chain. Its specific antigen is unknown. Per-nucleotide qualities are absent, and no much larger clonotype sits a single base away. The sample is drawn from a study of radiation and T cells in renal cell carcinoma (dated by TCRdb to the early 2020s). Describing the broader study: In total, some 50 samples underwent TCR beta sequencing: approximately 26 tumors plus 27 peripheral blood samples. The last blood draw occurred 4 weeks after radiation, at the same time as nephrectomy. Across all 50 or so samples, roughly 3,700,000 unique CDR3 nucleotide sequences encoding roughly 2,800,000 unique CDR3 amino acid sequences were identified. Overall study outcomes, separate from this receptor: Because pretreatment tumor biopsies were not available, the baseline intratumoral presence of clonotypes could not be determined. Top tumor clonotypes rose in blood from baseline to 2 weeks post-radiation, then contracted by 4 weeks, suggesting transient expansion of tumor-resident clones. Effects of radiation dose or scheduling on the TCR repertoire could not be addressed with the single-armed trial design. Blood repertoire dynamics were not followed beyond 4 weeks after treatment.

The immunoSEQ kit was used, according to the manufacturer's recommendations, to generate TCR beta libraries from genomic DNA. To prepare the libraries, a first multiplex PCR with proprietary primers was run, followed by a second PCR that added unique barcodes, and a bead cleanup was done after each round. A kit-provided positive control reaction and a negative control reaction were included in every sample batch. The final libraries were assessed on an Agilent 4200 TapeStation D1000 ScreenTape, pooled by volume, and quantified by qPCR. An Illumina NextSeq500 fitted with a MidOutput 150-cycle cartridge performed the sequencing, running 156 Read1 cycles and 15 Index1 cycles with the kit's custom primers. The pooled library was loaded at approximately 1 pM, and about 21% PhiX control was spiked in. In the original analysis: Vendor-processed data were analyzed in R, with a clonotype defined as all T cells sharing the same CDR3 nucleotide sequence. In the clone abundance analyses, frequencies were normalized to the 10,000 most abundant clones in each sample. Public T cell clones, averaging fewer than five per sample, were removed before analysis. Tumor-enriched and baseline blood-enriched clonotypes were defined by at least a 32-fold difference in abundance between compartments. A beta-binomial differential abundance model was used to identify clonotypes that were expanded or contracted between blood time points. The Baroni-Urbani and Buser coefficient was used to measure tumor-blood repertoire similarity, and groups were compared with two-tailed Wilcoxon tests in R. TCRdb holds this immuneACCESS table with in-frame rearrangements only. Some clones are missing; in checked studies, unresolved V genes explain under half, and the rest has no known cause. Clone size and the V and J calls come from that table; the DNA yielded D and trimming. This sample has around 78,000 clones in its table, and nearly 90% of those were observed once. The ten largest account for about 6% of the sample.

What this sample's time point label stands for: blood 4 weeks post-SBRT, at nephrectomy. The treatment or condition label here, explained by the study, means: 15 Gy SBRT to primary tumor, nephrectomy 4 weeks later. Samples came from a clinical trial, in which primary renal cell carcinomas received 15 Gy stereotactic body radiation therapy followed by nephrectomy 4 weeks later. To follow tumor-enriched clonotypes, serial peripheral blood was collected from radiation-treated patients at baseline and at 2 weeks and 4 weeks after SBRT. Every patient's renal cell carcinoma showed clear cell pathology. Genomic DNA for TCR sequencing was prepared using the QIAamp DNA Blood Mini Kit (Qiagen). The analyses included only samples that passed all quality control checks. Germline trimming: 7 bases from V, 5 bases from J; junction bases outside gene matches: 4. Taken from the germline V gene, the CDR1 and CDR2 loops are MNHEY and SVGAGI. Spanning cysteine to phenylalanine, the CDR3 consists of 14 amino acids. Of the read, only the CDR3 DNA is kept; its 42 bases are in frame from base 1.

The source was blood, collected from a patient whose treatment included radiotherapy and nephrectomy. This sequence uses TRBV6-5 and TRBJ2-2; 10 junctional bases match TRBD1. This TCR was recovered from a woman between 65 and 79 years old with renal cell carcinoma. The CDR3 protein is CASNRQGATGELFF. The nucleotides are TGTGCCAGCAACAGACAGGGGGCGACCGGGGAGCTGTTTTTT.